Below, 24 T cell receptor beta chains from the same sample are listed, as sequenced in a study of cytomegalovirus exposure and HLA in healthy donors. Amplification used 60 Vbeta primers and 13 Jbeta primers. TCRdb's copy holds only in-frame clones and misses some; the assay was immunoSEQ multiplex PCR. The sample consists of about 90,000 clones, 79% of them appearing once. Sequencing was carried out using PBMCs. The receptors come from a man aged 25 to 40 in good health and CMV-seronegative.

The chain is built from TRBV30 and TRBJ1-5; D unclear. Trimming removed 3 bases at V and 0 bases at J, with 12 bases between. This CDR3 spans 15 amino acids. Germline CDR1 is GTSNPN and CDR2 is SVGIG (reference sequence). CDR3 coding DNA: TGTGCCTGGAGCCCTCAGACTTATAGCAATCAGCCCCAGCATTTT. Protein: CAWSPQTYSNQPQHF.

The chain's CDR3 is CASSPPGQGSYTF. CDR3 bases: TGTGCCAGCAGTCCCCCGGGACAGGGGAGCTACACCTTC. The chain has TRBV2 and TRBJ1-2, with TRBD1 matching 10 bases. CDR1 SNHLY and CDR2 FYNNEI come from the germline V gene. The J segment lost 9 bases and the V segment lost 5 bases, leaving 6 bases of the junction unmatched. The CDR3 consists of 13 residues.

This clone came up a few times. This chain joins TRBV5-1 and TRBJ2-7; TRBD1 agrees at 7 bases. J gave up 2 bases and V 2 bases, and 10 bases lay outside the gene matches. The CDR3 has 16 residues. CDR1 is SGHRS and CDR2 is YFSETQ in the germline V gene. Here the CDR3 DNA reads TGCGCCAGCAGCTTCCAAAGTGACAGGGCGCCCTACGAGCAGTACTTC. It is translated as CASSFQSDRAPYEQYF.

The chain combines TRBV30 with TRBJ1-6; weak D call: TRBD1 (6 bases). With 2 bases removed from V and 7 bases from J, the gap between germline ends came to 12 bases. The CDR3 loop spans 14 amino acids. Germline V gene data show CDR1 as GTSNPN and CDR2 as SVGIG (reference sequence). CDR3 DNA sequence: TGTGCCTGGAGTCCGGGACACGAGAATTCACCCCTCCACTTT. Encoded protein: CAWSPGHENSPLHF.

The chain employs TRBV7-8 and TRBJ2-7; D is ambiguous. The CDR3 consists of 12 residues. V was pared by 5 bases and J by 6 bases, with 11 bases between. The germline V gene has CDR1 SGHVS and CDR2 FQNEAQ. The CDR3 sequence: CASSSSSTEQYF. The CDR3 DNA sequence: TGTGCCAGCAGCAGTAGCAGTACCGAGCAGTACTTC.

Concerning this clone itself: Mismatch with germline at one junction end may stem from a read error. The CDR3 sequence is CSSSLTGTEAFF. The CDR3 DNA reads TGTTCCAGCAGCTTGACTGGCACTGAAGCTTTCTTT. The chain has TRBV7-9 and TRBJ1-1; no clear D gene. CDR1 and CDR2 from the germline V gene are SEHNR and FQNEAQ (reference sequence). This CDR3 comprises 12 residues.

The sample holds one count of this clone. The chain joins TRBV7-9 to TRBJ1-6; D may be TRBD1 (6 bases). The CDR3 totals 14 residues. V shed 3 bases and J shed 8 bases, with 11 bases lying between them. Germline CDR1 SEHNR, CDR2 FQNEAQ (reference sequence). The CDR3 coding sequence is TGTGCCAGCAGCTTGTCAGGGGTTGATTCACCCCTCCACTTT. This translates into CASSLSGVDSPLHF.

V gene TRBV29-1 combines with J gene TRBJ1-1, with D perhaps matching TRBD1 (5 bases). The CDR3 totals 13 residues. The germline V and J ends were trimmed by 4 bases and 8 bases, with 17 bases remaining between them. Germline V gene sequence: CDR1 SQVTM, CDR2 ANQGSEA. The DNA of the CDR3 is TGCAGCGTTGTCTCCAGCCGGGGGATAGAAGCTTTCTTT. This encodes CSVVSSRGIEAFF.

The CDR3 region has the DNA TGTGCCACACAGGACAACAGGGGAACTAATGAAAAACTGTTTTTT. Translated: CATQDNRGTNEKLFF. J is TRBJ1-4 and V is TRBV28, with 7 positions matching TRBD1. Trimming took 10 bases from V and 1 from J; bases not matched to a gene: 9. The CDR3 is made up of 15 amino acids. Germline V gene lookup returns CDR1 MDHEN and CDR2 SYDVKM.

CDR3 nucleotides: TGCGCCAAAGCTTGGGGGGGGACAGGCATCAATCAGCCCCAGCATTTT. This translates into CAKAWGGTGINQPQHF. The chain carries TRBV5-1 and TRBJ1-5; 8 nucleotides agree with TRBD1. Trimming cost V 9 bases and J 3 bases; bases outside gene matches: 14. Germline lookup yields CDR1 SGHRS and CDR2 YFSETQ. The CDR3 is 16 residues long. Combining the CDR3 with reference TRBV5-1 and TRBJ1-5 gives the whole variable domain KAGVTQTPRYLIKTRGQQVTLSCSPISGHRSVSWYQQTPGQGLQFLFEYFSETQRNKGNFPGRFSGRQFSNSRSEMNVSTLELGDSALYLCAKAWGGTGINQPQHFGDGTRLSIL.

This sequence joins TRBV27 and TRBJ1-4; possible D gene TRBD1, 6 bases. Trimming took off 3 bases at V and 5 bases at J, with 10 bases between the two ends. Germline CDR1 is MNHEY and CDR2 is SMNVEV (reference sequence). CDR3 length: 14 amino acids. The CDR3 region is CASSFVGANEKLFF. CDR3 nucleotides: TGTGCCAGCAGTTTTGTGGGGGCCAATGAAAAACTGTTTTTT. Full variable domain (remainder filled in from reference TRBV27 and TRBJ1-4): EAQVTQNPRYLITVTGKKLTVTCSQNMNHEYMSWYRQDPGLGLRQIYYSMNVEVTDKGDVPEGYKVSRKEKRNFPLILESPSPNQTSLYFCASSFVGANEKLFFGSGTQLSVL.

This clone was seen a handful of times. The rearrangement links TRBV7-6 to TRBJ2-7, with D possibly being TRBD2 (5 bases). The CDR3 has 13 residues. Per the germline V gene, CDR1 is SGHVS and CDR2 is FNYEAQ. V was clipped by 1 base and J by 7 bases, with 11 bases between them. The CDR3 bases are TGTGCCAGCAGCTTAGTAGGCGGCGGGGAGCAGTACTTC. This codes for CASSLVGGGEQYF.

This clone has more than one count but fewer than ten. The V gene is TRBV6-5, the J gene TRBJ1-3; D not certain. The CDR3 contains 14 residues. The germline V and J ends were trimmed by 0 bases and 8 bases, with 11 bases remaining between them. Germline CDR1 and CDR2: MNHEY and SVGAGI. The CDR3 DNA sequence: TGTGCCAGCAGTTACTCACCCCTCGGTGACACCATATATTTT. Protein sequence: CASSYSPLGDTIYF.

Concerning this clone: An end of the junction does not agree with germline; a read error may underlie this. This chain links TRBV29-1 with TRBJ1-2; D is ambiguous. Germline V CDR1 and CDR2: SQVTM, ANQGSEA. This CDR3 comprises 18 residues. The CDR3 DNA is TGCAGCGTTGAAACTTCCGTAGAGGGTTCAAGATCGTCCTATGGTTACACCTTC. Translated: CSVETSVEGSRSSYGYTF. Based on the CDR3 plus reference TRBV29-1 and TRBJ1-2, the full variable domain is SAVISQKPSRDICQRGTSLTIQCQVDSQVTMMFWYRQQPGQSLTLIATANQGSEATYESGFVIDKFPISRPNLTFSTLTVSNMSPEDSSIYLCSVETSVEGSRSSYGYTFGSGTRLTVV.

The chain carries TRBV4-3 and TRBJ1-4; tentatively, D is TRBD1 (5 bases). The V end was cut by 1 base, the J end by 3 bases, with 18 bases between. From germline, CDR1 is LGHNA and CDR2 YSLEER. The CDR3 runs to 18 residues. CDR3 DNA sequence: TGCGCCAGCAGCCAAGTGGACACTAAGTTAGTAGCTAATGAAAAACTGTTTTTT. It is translated as CASSQVDTKLVANEKLFF.

The gene calls are TRBV11-3 and TRBJ2-7; 7 bases match TRBD1. The length of the CDR3 is 13 residues. CDR1 and CDR2 (germline): SGHNT, YENEEA. V shed 7 bases and J 5 bases; nucleotides not matched to a gene: 8. CDR3 in DNA: TGTGCCAGCAAGCACAGGGGAAGAAACGAGCAGTACTTC. Its translation: CASKHRGRNEQYF. Full variable domain (remainder filled in from reference TRBV11-3 and TRBJ2-7): EAGVVQSPRYKIIEKKQPVAFWCNPISGHNTLYWYLQNLGQGPELLIRYENEEAVDDSQLPKDRFSAERLKGVDSTLKIQPAELGDSAVYLCASKHRGRNEQYFGPGTRLTVT.

The chain recombines TRBV18 with TRBJ1-2, with TRBD1 identical over 8 bases. The CDR3 has 17 residues. The germline CDR1 and CDR2 sequences are KGHSH and LQKENI. J was trimmed by 6 bases and V by 6 bases; bases with no gene match: 18. CDR3 DNA: TGTGCCAGCTCCCCTTACCAGTTAGAGCAGGGGGCGAATGGCTACACCTTC. It is translated as CASSPYQLEQGANGYTF.

The rearrangement uses TRBV7-3 and TRBJ2-7; D may be TRBD1 (5 bases). V lost 0 bases, J lost 6 bases, and 9 bases lay in between. From germline, CDR1 is SGHTA and CDR2 FQGTGA. There are 13 residues in the CDR3. This CDR3 reads CASSLTSGAEQYF. Written as DNA, the CDR3 is TGTGCCAGCAGCTTAACGTCTGGGGCCGAGCAGTACTTC.

This chain joins TRBV7-3 and TRBJ1-1; 8 bases fit TRBD1. Germline V CDR1 and CDR2: SGHTA, FQGTGA. V shed 5 bases, J shed 2 bases, and the junction held 7 bases outside the gene matches. CDR3 length: 15 amino acids. CDR3 sequence (DNA): TGTGCCAGCAGCGGACAGGGCACATCCAACACTGAAGCTTTCTTT. The encoded protein is CASSGQGTSNTEAFF.

The rearrangement links TRBV2 to TRBJ2-2, with 7 bases aligning to TRBD1. The CDR3 is 15 amino acids. Germline V gives CDR1 SNHLY, CDR2 FYNNEI. V shed 3 bases, J shed 5 bases, and the junction held 6 bases outside the gene matches. The chain's CDR3 is CASSETGRGTGELFF. CDR3 nucleotide sequence: TGTGCCAGCAGTGAGACAGGCAGGGGGACCGGGGAGCTGTTTTTT.

This clone occurred a few times. The V call is TRBV19, the J call TRBJ2-3; possibly TRBD2 for D (6 bases). Germline values: CDR1 LNHDA, CDR2 SQIVND (reference sequence). Trimming shortened V by 3 bases and J by 3 bases, and 13 bases separated the two germline ends. The CDR3 loop spans 15 amino acids. The CDR3 DNA sequence: TGTGCCAGTAGTATTAGCGGCGGTGGGACAGATACGCAGTATTTT. It is translated as CASSISGGGTDTQYF.

This clone was counted only a few times. CDR3 coding DNA: TGTGCCAGCAGCGGTGGACAGGGAGGGCAGCCCCAGCATTTT. Its translation is CASSGGQGGQPQHF. This sequence joins TRBV6-1 and TRBJ1-5, with 8 bases fitting TRBD1. There are 14 residues in the CDR3. V lost 6 bases, J lost 7 bases, and 8 bases stayed unmatched. CDR1 and CDR2 (germline): MNHNS, SASEGT.

CDR3 bases: TGCGCCAGCACCGGGACAGGGAACATGAACACTGAAGCTTTCTTT. It is translated as CASTGTGNMNTEAFF. This chain joins TRBV5-1 and TRBJ1-1; 9 nucleotides agree with TRBD1. This CDR3 is built from 15 residues. The germline V gene encodes CDR1 SGHRS and CDR2 YFSETQ. V lost 6 bases, J lost 0 bases, and 6 bases stayed unmatched.

The rearrangement joins TRBV19 to TRBJ1-1; D is ambiguous. The CDR3 loop spans 15 amino acids. Germline V gene data show CDR1 as LNHDA and CDR2 as SQIVND (reference sequence). V shed 4 bases and J shed 1 base, with 13 bases lying between them. The DNA for the CDR3 is TGTGCCAGTAGTAGAGCGAACCGGGAGAACACTGAAGCTTTCTTT. Amino acids: CASSRANRENTEAFF.